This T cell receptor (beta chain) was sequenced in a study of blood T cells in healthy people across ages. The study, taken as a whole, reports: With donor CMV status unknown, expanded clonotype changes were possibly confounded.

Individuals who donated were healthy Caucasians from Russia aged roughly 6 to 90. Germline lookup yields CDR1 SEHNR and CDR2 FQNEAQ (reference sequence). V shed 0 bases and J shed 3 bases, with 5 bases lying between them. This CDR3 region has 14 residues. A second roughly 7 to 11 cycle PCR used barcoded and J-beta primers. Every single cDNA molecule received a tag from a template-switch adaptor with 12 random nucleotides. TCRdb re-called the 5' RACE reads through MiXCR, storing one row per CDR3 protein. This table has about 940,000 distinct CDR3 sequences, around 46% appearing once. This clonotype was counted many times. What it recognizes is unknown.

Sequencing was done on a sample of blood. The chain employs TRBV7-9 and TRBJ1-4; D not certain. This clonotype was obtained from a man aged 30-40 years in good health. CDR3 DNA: TGTGCCAGCAGCTTAGCTGGCTCTAATGAAAAACTGTTTTTT. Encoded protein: CASSLAGSNEKLFF.